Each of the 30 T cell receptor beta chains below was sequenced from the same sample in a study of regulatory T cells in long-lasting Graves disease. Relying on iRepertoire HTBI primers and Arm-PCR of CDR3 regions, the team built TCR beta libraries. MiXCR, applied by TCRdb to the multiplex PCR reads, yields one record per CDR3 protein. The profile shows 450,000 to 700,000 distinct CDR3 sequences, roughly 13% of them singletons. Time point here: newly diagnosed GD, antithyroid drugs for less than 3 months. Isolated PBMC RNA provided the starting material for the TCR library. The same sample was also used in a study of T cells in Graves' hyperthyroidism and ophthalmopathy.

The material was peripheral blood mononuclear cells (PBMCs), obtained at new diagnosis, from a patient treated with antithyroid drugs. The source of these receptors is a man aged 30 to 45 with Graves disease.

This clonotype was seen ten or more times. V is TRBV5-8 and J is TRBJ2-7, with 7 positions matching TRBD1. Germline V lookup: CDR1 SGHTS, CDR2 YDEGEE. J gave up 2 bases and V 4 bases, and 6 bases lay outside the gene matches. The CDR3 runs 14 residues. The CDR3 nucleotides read TGTGCCAGCAGCCCTGGGACAGAGCCCTACGAGCAGTACTTC. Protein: CASSPGTEPYEQYF.

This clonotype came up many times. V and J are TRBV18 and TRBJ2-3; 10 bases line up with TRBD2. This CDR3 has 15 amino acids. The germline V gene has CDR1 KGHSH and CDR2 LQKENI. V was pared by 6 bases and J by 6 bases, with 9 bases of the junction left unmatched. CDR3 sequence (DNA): TGTGCCAGCTCCCAAGCGGGAGGGCCAGGGGATACGCAGTATTTT. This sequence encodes CASSQAGGPGDTQYF.

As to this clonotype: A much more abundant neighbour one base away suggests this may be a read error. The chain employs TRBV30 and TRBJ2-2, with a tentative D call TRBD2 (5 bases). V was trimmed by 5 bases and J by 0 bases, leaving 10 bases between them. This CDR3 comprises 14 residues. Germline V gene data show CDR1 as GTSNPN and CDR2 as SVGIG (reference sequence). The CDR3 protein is CAWGKTTNTGELFF. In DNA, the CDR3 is TGTGCCTGGGGGAAGACTACGAACACCGGGGAGCTGTTTTTT.

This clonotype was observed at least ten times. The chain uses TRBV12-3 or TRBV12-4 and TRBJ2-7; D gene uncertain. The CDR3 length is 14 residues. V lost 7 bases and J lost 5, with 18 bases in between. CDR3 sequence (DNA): TGTGCCAGCACCCCACCCCGATCTAAAGACGAGCAGTACTTC. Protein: CASTPPRSKDEQYF.

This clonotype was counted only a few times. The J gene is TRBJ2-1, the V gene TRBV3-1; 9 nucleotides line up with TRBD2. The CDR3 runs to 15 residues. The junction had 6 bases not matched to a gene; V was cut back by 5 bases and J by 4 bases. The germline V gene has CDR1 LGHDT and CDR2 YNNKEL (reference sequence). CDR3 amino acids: CASSSRLAEYNEQFF. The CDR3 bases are TGTGCCAGCAGCTCGAGACTAGCGGAATACAATGAGCAGTTCTTC.

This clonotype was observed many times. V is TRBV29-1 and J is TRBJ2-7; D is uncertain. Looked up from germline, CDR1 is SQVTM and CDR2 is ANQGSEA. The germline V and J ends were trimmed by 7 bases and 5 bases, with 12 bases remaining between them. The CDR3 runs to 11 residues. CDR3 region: CSGSSGHEQYF. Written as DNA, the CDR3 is TGCAGCGGGTCCTCCGGCCACGAGCAGTACTTC.

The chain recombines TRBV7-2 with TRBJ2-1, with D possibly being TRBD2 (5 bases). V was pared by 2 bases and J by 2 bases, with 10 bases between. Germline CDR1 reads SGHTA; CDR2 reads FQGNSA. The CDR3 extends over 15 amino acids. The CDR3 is CASSLQRDTYNEQFF. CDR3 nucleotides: TGTGCCAGCAGCTTACAGAGGGATACCTACAATGAGCAGTTCTTC. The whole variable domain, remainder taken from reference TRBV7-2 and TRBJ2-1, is GAGVSQSPSNKVTEKGKDVELRCDPISGHTALYWYRQSLGQGLEFLIYFQGNSAPDKSGLPSDRFSAERTGGSVSTLTIQRTQQEDSAVYLCASSLQRDTYNEQFFGPGTRLTVL.

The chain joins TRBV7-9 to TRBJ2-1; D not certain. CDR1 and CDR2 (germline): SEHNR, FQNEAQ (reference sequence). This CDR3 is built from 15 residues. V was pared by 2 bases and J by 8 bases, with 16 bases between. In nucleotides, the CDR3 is TGTGCCAGCAGCTTATTGGTTAGCATGATCGATGAGCAGTTCTTC. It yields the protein CASSLLVSMIDEQFF.

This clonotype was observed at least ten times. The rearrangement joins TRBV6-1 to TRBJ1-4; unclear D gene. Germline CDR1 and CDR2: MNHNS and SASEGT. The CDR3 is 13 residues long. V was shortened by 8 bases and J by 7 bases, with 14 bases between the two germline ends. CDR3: CASGPVLGEKLFF. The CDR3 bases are TGTGCCAGCGGCCCAGTTTTGGGTGAAAAACTGTTTTTT.

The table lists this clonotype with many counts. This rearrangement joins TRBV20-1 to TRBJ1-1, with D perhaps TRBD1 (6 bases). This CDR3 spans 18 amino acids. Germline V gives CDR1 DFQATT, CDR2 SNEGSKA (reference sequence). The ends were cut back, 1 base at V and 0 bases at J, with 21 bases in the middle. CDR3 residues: CSARGGDRYDLVNTEAFF. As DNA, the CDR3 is TGCAGTGCTAGAGGGGGTGACAGGTATGATCTTGTGAACACTGAAGCTTTCTTT.

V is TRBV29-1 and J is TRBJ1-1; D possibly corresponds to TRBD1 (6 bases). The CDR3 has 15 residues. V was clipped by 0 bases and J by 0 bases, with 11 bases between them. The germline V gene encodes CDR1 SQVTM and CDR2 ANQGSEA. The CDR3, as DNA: TGCAGCGTTGAAGATCTTGGGGGCATGAACACTGAAGCTTTCTTT. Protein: CSVEDLGGMNTEAFF.

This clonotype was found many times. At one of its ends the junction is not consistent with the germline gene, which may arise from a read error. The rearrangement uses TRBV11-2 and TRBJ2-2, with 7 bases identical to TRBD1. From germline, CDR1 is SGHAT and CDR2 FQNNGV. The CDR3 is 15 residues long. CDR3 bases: TGTGCCAACAGCTCGAGACAGGGGAACACCGGGGAGCTGTTTTTT. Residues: CANSSRQGNTGELFF. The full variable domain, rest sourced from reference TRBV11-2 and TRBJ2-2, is EAGVAQSPRYKIIEKRQSVAFWCNPISGHATLYWYQQILGQGPKLLIQFQNNGVVDDSQLPKDRFSAERLKGVDSTLKIQPAKLEDSAVYLCANSSRQGNTGELFFGEGSRLTVL.

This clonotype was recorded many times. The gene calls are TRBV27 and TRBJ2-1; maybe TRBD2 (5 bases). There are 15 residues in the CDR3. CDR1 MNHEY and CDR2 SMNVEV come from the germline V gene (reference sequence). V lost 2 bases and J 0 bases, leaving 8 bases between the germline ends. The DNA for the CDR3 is TGTGCCAGCAGTTTAGAGGGAAGCTCCTACAATGAGCAGTTCTTC. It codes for CASSLEGSSYNEQFF.

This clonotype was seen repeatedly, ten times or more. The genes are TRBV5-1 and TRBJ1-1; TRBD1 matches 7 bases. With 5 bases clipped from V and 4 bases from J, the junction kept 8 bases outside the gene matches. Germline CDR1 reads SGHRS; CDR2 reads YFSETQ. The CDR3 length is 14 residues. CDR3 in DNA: TGCGCCAGCAGTCAAGGGGGCGGCGGCACTGAAGCTTTCTTT. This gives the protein CASSQGGGGTEAFF.

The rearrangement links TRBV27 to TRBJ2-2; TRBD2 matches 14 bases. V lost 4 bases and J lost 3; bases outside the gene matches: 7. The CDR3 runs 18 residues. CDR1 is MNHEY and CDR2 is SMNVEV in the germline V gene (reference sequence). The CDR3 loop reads CASSWGTSGSGYTGELFF. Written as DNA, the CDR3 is TGTGCCAGCAGTTGGGGGACTAGCGGGAGCGGGTACACCGGGGAGCTGTTTTTT.

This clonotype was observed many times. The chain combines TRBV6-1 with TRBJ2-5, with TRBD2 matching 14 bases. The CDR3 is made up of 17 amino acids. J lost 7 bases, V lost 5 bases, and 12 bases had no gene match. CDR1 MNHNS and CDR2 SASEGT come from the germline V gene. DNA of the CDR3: TGTGCCAGCAGTCAATTTACCGGACTAGCGGGAGGCGGGACCCAGTACTTC. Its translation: CASSQFTGLAGGGTQYF.

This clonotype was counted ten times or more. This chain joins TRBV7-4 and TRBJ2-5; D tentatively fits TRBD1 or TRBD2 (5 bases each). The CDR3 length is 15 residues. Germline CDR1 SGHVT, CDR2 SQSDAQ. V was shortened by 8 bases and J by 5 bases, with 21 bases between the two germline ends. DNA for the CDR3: TGTGCCAGCGGAAAGGGACGGGACCCGCGGGAGACCCAGTACTTC. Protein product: CASGKGRDPRETQYF. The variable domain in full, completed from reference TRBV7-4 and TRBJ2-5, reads GAGVSQSPRYKVAKRGRDVALRCDSISGHVTLYWYRQTLGQGSEVLTYSQSDAQRDKSGRPSGRFSAERPERSVSTLKIQRTEQGDSAVYLCASGKGRDPRETQYFGPGTRLLVL.

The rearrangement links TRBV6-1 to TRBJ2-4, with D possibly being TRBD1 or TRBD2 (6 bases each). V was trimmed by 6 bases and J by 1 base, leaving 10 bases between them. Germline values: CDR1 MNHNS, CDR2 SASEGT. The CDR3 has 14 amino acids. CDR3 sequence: CASREGDAKNIQYF. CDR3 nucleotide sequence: TGTGCCAGCAGGGAGGGGGACGCCAAAAACATTCAGTACTTC.

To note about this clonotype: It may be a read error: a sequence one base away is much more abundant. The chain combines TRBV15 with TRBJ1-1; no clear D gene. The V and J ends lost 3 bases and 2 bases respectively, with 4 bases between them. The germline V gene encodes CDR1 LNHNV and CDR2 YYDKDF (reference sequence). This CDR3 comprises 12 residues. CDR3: CATSSVNTEAFF. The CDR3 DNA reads TGTGCCACCAGCAGCGTAAACACTGAAGCTTTCTTT.

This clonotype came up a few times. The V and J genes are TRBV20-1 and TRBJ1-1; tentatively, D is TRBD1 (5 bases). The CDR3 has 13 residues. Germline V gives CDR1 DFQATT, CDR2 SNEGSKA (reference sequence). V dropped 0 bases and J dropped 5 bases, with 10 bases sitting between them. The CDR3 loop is CSAREAGVTEAFF. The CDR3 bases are TGCAGTGCTAGAGAAGCGGGGGTGACTGAAGCTTTCTTT.

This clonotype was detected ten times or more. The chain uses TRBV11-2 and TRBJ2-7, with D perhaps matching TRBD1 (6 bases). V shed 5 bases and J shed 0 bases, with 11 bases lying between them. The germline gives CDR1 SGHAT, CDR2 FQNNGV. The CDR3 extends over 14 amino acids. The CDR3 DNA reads TGTGCCAGCAGCCAAGCGGACAGCTCCTACGAGCAGTACTTC. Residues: CASSQADSSYEQYF.

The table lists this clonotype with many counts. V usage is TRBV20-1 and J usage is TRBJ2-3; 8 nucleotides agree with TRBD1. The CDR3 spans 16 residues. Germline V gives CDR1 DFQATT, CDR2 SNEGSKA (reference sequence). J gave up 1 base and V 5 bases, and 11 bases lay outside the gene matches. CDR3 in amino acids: CSAGYQGAGGTDTQYF. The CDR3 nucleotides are TGCAGTGCTGGGTACCAGGGGGCAGGCGGCACAGATACGCAGTATTTT.

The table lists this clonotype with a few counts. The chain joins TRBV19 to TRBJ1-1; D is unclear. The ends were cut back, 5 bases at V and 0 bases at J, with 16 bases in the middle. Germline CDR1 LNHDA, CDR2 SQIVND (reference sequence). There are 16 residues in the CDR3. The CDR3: CASSGIVGNMNTEAFF. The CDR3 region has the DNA TGTGCCAGTAGTGGGATAGTTGGCAACATGAACACTGAAGCTTTCTTT.

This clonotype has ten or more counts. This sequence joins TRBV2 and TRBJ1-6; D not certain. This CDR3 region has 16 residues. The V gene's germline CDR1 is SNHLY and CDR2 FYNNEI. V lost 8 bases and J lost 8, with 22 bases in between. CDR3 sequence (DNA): TGTGCCAGCCGGCTCCGGCGGTCCATGAGGGATTCACCCCTCCACTTT. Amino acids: CASRLRRSMRDSPLHF.

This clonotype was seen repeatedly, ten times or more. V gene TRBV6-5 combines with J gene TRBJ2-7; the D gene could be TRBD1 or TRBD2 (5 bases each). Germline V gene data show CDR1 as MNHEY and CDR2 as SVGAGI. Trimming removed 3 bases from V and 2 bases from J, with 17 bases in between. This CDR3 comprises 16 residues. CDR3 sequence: CASSYPGASGAYEQYF. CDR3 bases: TGTGCCAGCAGTTATCCCGGGGCCTCCGGAGCCTACGAGCAGTACTTC.

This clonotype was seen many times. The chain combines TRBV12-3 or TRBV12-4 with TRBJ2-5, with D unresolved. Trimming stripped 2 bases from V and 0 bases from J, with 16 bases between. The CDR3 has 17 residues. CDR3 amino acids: CASSLLPHDPHQETQYF. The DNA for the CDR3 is TGTGCCAGCAGTTTACTTCCCCATGACCCCCACCAAGAGACCCAGTACTTC.

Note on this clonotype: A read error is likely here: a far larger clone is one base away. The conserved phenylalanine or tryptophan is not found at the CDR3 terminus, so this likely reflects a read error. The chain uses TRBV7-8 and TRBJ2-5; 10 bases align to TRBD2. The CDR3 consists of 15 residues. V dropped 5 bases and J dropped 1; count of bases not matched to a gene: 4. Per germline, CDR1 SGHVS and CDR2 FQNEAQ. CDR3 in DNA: TGTGCCAGCAGCCGAAGACTAGCGGGCCAAGAGACCCAGTACCTC. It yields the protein CASSRRLAGQETQYL.

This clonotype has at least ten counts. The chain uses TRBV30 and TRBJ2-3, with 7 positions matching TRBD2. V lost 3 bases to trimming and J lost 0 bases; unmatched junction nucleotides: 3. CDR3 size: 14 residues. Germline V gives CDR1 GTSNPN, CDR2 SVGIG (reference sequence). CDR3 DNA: TGTGCCTGGAGGAGTAGCGGGAGCACAGATACGCAGTATTTT. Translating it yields CAWRSSGSTDTQYF.

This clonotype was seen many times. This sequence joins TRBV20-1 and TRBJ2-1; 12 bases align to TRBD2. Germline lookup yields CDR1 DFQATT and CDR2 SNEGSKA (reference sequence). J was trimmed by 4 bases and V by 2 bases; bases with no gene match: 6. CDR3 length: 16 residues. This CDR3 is CSARPIGTSGYNEQFF. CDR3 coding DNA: TGCAGTGCTAGACCTATCGGGACTAGCGGGTACAATGAGCAGTTCTTC.

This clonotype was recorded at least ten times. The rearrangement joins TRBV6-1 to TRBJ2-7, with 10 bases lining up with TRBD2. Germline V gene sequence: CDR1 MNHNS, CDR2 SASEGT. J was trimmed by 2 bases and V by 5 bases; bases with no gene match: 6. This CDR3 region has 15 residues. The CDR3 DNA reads TGTGCCAGCAGTCGTTGGACTAGCGGAGCCTACGAGCAGTACTTC. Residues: CASSRWTSGAYEQYF.